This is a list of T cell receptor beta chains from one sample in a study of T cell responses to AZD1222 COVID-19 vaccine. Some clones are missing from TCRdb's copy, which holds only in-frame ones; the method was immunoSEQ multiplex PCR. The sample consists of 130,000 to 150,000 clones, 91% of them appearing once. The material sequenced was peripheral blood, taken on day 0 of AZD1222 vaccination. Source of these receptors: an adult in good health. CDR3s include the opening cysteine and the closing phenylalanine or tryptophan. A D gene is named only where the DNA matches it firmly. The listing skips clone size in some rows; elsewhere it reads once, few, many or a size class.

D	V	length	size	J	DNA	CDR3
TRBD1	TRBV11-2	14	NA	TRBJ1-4	TGTGCCAGCAGCTCGACAGGGGAAGGTCTCGGACTGTTTTTT	CASSSTGEGLGLFF
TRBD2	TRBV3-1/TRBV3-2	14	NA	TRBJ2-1	TGTGCCAGCAGCCGTGGGGGGGCCTACAATGAGCAGTTCTTC	CASSRGGAYNEQFF
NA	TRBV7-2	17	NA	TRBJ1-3	TGTGCCAGCAGCTTAGAGGGAGCCCGCGGCTCTGGAAACACCATATATTTT	CASSLEGARGSGNTIYF
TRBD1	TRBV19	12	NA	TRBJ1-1	TGTGCCAGTGCAACAGGGGGGGTTGAAGCTTTCTTT	CASATGGVEAFF
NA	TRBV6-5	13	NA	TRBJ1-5	TGTGCCAGCAGTTACGAAGTGGATCAGCCCCAGCATTTT	CASSYEVDQPQHF
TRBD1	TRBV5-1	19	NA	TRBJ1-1	TGCGCCAGCAGCTCGTTACCCCCGGGACAGGGTGACTCGAACACTGAAGCTTTCTTT	CASSSLPPGQGDSNTEAFF
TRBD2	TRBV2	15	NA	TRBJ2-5	TGTGCCAGCAGTTGGACTAGCGGGGCCCCAGAGACCCAGTACTTC	CASSWTSGAPETQYF
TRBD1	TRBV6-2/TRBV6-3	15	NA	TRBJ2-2	TGTGCCAGCAGTGACAGGGGTATGAGCACCGGGGAGCTGTTTTTT	CASSDRGMSTGELFF
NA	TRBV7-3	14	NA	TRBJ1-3	TGTGCCAGCAGCCTCGAGGGATCAGGAAACACCATATATTTT	CASSLEGSGNTIYF
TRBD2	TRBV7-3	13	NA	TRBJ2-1	TGTGCCAGCAGCCTCGGGAGGGCCAATGAGCAGTTCTTC	CASSLGRANEQFF
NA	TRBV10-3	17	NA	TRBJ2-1	TGTGCCATCACCCCCCATGCCCCGGACGGGCCCTACAATGAGCAGTTCTTC	CAITPHAPDGPYNEQFF
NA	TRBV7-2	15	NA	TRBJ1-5	TGTGCCAGCAGCCCTCAAAAGGGTGGGAGTCAGCCCCAGCATTTT	CASSPQKGGSQPQHF
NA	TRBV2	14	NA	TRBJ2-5	TGTGCCAGCAGTTATCAGCGTCGGGAAGAGACCCAGTACTTC	CASSYQRREETQYF
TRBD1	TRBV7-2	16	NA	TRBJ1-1	TGTGCCAGCAGCTTAGTTGCAGGGGGCAGACGGACTGAAGCTTTCTTT	CASSLVAGGRRTEAFF
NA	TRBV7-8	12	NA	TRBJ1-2	TGTGCCAGCAGCTTAACCGGATTTGGCTACACCTTC	CASSLTGFGYTF
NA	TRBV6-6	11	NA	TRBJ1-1	TGTGCCAGCGGGTTGAACACTGAAGCTTTCTTT	CASGLNTEAFF
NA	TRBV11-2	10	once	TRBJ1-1	TGTGCCAGCTGTGGCACTGAAGCTTTCTTT	CASCGTEAFF
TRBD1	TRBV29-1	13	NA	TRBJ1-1	TGCAGCGCTGGGACAGTCGGAAGCACTGAAGCTTTCTTT	CSAGTVGSTEAFF
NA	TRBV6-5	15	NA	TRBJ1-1	TGTGCCAGCAGAGCCTCGTGGTGGGGGGACACTGAAGCTTTCTTT	CASRASWWGDTEAFF
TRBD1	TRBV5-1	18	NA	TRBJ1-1	TGCGCCAGCAGCTTGGAGGGGCCCGGGACAGGGGTGAACACTGAAGCTTTCTTT	CASSLEGPGTGVNTEAFF
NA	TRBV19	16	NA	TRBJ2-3	TGTGCCAGTGGAATGGGGATTTCGTCCGACACAGATACGCAGTATTTT	CASGMGISSDTDTQYF
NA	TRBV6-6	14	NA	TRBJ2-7	TGTGCCAGCAGCCCGGACGGAAATCCCTACGAGCAGTACTTC	CASSPDGNPYEQYF
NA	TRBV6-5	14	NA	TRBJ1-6	TGTGCCGCCACTTATTCCTCCTATAATTCACCCCTCCACTTT	CAATYSSYNSPLHF
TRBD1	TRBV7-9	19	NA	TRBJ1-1	TGTGCCAGCAGCTTAGGGTCCGGGACAGGGGGCCATCACACCCTTGAAGCTTTCTTT	CASSLGSGTGGHHTLEAFF
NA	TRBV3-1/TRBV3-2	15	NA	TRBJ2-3	TGTGCCAGCAGCCCACAAGTAGGAGGAACAGATACGCAGTATTTT	CASSPQVGGTDTQYF
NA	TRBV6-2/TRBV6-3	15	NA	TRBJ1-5	TGTGCCAGCAGTTCCGGCTCCGGTAGCAATCAGCCCCAGCATTTT	CASSSGSGSNQPQHF
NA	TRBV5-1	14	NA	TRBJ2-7	TGCGCCAGCAACCCCGGGACGGCGATTTACGAGCAGTACTTC	CASNPGTAIYEQYF
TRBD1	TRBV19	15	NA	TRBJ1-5	TGTGCCAGTAGTACGCCAGGGGGCTCGGGACAGCCCCAGCATTTT	CASSTPGGSGQPQHF
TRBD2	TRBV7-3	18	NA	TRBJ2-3	TGTGCCAGCAGCTTAGGTGGGCTAGCGGGAGGTGCCTGGGATACGCAGTATTTT	CASSLGGLAGGAWDTQYF
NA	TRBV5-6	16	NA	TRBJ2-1	TGTGCCAGCAGCTCGGCGCCAGGGGGGACCTACAATGAGCAGTTCTTC	CASSSAPGGTYNEQFF
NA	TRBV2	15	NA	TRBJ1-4	TGTGCCAGCAGTGCCCCCGGGACGGTTAATGAAAAACTGTTTTTT	CASSAPGTVNEKLFF
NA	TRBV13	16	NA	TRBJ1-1	TGTGCCAGCAGCTTAGGCCTACTCTACTTGAACACTGAAGCTTTCTTT	CASSLGLLYLNTEAFF
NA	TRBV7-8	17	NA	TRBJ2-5	TGTGCCAGCAGCTTAGTAGTTTTGGGACTCGAGGAAGAGACCCAGTACTTC	CASSLVVLGLEEETQYF
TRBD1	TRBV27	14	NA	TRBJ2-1	TGTGCCAGCGGAAGACAGGGGGGCTACAATGAGCAGTTCTTC	CASGRQGGYNEQFF
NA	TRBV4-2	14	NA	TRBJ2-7	TGTGCCAGCAGCCAAGAGGTAGCTTTCTACGAGCAGTACTTC	CASSQEVAFYEQYF
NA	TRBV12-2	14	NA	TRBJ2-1	TGTGCAAGTCGCTTAGTACGGGGGCTCAATGAGCAGTTCTTC	CASRLVRGLNEQFF
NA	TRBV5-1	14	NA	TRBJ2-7	TGCGCCAGCAAGTCGGAGGCCGTCTCCTACGAGCAGTACTTC	CASKSEAVSYEQYF
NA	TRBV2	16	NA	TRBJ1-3	TGTGCCAGCAAAAGGTGGGCTAGGGACTCTGGAAACACCATATATTTT	CASKRWARDSGNTIYF
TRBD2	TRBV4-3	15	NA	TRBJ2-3	TGCGCCAGCAGCCGAGGGACTAGCGGGGCAGATACGCAGTATTTT	CASSRGTSGADTQYF
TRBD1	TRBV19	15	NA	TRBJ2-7	TGTGCCAGTAGTATAGGGGGGACAGCGTCCTACGAGCAGTGCTTC	CASSIGGTASYEQCF
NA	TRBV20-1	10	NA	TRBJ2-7	TGCAGTGCTGGGCTTTTGGAGCAGTACTTC	CSAGLLEQYF
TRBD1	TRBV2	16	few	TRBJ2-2	TGTGCCAGCAGTGAAGGACGACAGGGCGGTCACGGGGAGCTGTTTTTT	CASSEGRQGGHGELFF
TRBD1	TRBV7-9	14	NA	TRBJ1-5	TGTGCCAGCAGCGCGACAGGGGGGTTTGAGCCCCAGCATTTT	CASSATGGFEPQHF
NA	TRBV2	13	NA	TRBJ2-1	TGTGCCAGCAGTGACGGGCCTTACAATGAGCAGTTCTTC	CASSDGPYNEQFF
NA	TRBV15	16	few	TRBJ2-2	TGTGCCACCAGCAGAGATCCCCCCGGCTCGACCGGGGAGCTGTTTTTT	CATSRDPPGSTGELFF
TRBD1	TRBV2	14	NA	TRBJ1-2	TGTGCCAGCAGCCCGGGACAGGGGGCGAGGGGCTACACCTTC	CASSPGQGARGYTF
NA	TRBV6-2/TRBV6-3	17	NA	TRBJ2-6	TGTGCCAGCAGTTTGAGGGCAGCCCGTCCTGGGGCCAACGTCCTGACTTTC	CASSLRAARPGANVLTF
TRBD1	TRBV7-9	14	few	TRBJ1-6	TGTGCCAGCAGCTCGACAGGGGGCAAGTCACCCCTCCACTTT	CASSSTGGKSPLHF
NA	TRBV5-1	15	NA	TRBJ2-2	TGCGCCAGCAGCTTGGTGGGTTCCTTATCCGGGGAGCTGTTTTTT	CASSLVGSLSGELFF
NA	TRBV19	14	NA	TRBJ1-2	TGTGCCAGTACCCAGGCAGGGGTGGACTATGGCTACACCTTC	CASTQAGVDYGYTF
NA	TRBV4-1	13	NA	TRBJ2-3	TGCGCCAGCAGTCTTACAGGGAGTGCAGCGCAGTATTTT	CASSLTGSAAQYF
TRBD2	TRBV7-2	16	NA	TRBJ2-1	TGTGCCAGCAGCTTGACCCCACTAGCGGGGGGTAATGAGCAGTTCTTC	CASSLTPLAGGNEQFF
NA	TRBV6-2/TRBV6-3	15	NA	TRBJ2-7	TGTGCCAGCAGTTATGGGGACACGTCTACCTACGAGCAGTACTTC	CASSYGDTSTYEQYF